The 4 T cell receptor beta chains in this list originate from one sample, sequenced in a study of blood T cell repertoires in COVID-19. The table came from immunoSEQ multiplex PCR; TCRdb's copy has only in-frame clones and leaves some out. The data hold some 28,000 clones, with more than 80% observed a single time. The sequencing input was peripheral blood. The receptors here all came from a human donor in a cohort sampled during active COVID-19.

This clone was counted between two and nine times. V and J are TRBV7-9 and TRBJ1-1, with TRBD1 as a possible D gene (5 bases). Germline V lookup: CDR1 SEHNR, CDR2 FQNEAQ (reference sequence). The CDR3 runs to 18 residues. Trimming shortened V by 10 bases and J by 2 bases, and 29 bases separated the two germline ends. CDR3 in DNA: TGTGCCATCCCTACGACTGCGGGGGAGAGGAGGATAAACACTGAAGCTTTCTTT. It specifies CAIPTTAGERRINTEAFF.

This clone appeared once. The chain uses TRBV5-1 and TRBJ1-2; unclear D gene. CDR1 SGHRS and CDR2 YFSETQ come from the germline V gene. V lost 7 bases and J lost 3, with 10 bases in between. The CDR3 totals 12 residues. CDR3 loop: CASRGSHYGYTF. The DNA for the CDR3 is TGCGCCAGCCGGGGATCTCACTATGGCTACACCTTC.

The chain has TRBV7-9 and TRBJ1-5; D is unresolved. Trimming stripped 7 bases from V and 3 bases from J, with 10 bases between. The CDR3 extends over 13 amino acids. CDR1 and CDR2 from the germline V gene are SEHNR and FQNEAQ (reference sequence). CDR3 amino acids: CASNEGPNQPQHF. The CDR3 DNA is TGTGCCAGCAACGAGGGCCCCAATCAGCCCCAGCATTTT.

The chain carries TRBV7-3 and TRBJ2-1; 11 bases fit TRBD2. CDR1 is SGHTA and CDR2 is FQGTGA in the germline V gene. V lost 9 bases, J lost 6 bases, and 4 bases stayed unmatched. This CDR3 contains 13 residues. The CDR3 bases are TGTGCCAGTAGCGGGGGGGCCCGCAATGAGCAGTTCTTC. Its protein product is CASSGGARNEQFF.